A selection of T cell receptor beta chains follows, all from one sample in a study of beta chain features in type 1 diabetes. Sequenced by immunoSEQ multiplex PCR; TCRdb stores in-frame clones only, minus some. This table has approximately 150,000 clones, about 9.8% appearing once. Material: central memory CD4+ T cells from blood. The receptor set was obtained from a woman between 18 and 29 years old in good health. Both conserved end residues are part of each CDR3. Each record gives: V gene, J gene, CDR3 length, D gene, clone size, CDR3 protein, CDR3 DNA. The D gene is left open where the match is weak. Size is omitted from some rows. Given values are once, few, many or a class for expanded clones.

V: TRBV5-4; J: TRBJ2-1; length: 16; D: TRBD2; size: few; CDR3: CASSLGTRGSNNEQFF; DNA: TGTGCCAGCAGCTTGGGGACTAGGGGTTCGAACAATGAGCAGTTCTTC
V: TRBV14; J: TRBJ1-1; length: 16; D: TRBD1; size: NA; CDR3: CASSQRDRLSNTEAFF; DNA: TGTGCCAGCAGCCAAAGGGACAGACTTTCGAACACTGAAGCTTTCTTT
V: TRBV5-1; J: TRBJ2-1; length: 13; D: TRBD1; size: few; CDR3: CASSWGQGNEQFF; DNA: TGCGCCAGCAGCTGGGGACAGGGCAATGAGCAGTTCTTC
V: TRBV7-2; J: TRBJ2-7; length: 13; D: NA; size: few; CDR3: CASSSFRQGGQYF; DNA: TGTGCCAGCAGCTCCTTCCGGCAGGGAGGTCAGTACTTC
V: TRBV11-1; J: TRBJ2-7; length: 13; D: TRBD1; size: few; CDR3: CASSSDRGGEQYF; DNA: TGTGCCAGCAGCTCGGACAGGGGAGGAGAGCAGTACTTC
V: TRBV30; J: TRBJ1-5; length: 13; D: TRBD1; size: few; CDR3: CAWSGTGDQPQHF; DNA: TGTGCCTGGAGTGGGACAGGGGATCAGCCCCAGCATTTT
V: TRBV20-1; J: TRBJ2-5; length: 11; D: NA; size: NA; CDR3: CSATYPETQYF; DNA: TGCAGTGCCACTTACCCCGAGACCCAGTACTTC
V: TRBV5-4; J: TRBJ2-6; length: 12; D: NA; size: few; CDR3: CASHTGANVLTF; DNA: TGTGCCAGCCACACCGGGGCCAACGTCCTGACTTTC
V: TRBV4-1; J: TRBJ1-4; length: 15; D: NA; size: few; CDR3: CASSQDAATREKLFF; DNA: TGCGCCAGCAGCCAAGATGCAGCGACGAGAGAAAAACTGTTTTTT
V: TRBV10-3; J: TRBJ1-1; length: 13; D: NA; size: NA; CDR3: CATRTDLNTEAFF; DNA: TGTGCCACTAGGACAGATTTGAACACTGAAGCTTTCTTT
V: TRBV21-1; J: TRBJ1-5; length: 15; D: NA; size: NA; CDR3: CASSTPTGKGQPQHF; DNA: TGTGCCAGCAGCACTCCGACAGGGAAGGGTCAGCCCCAGCATTTT
V: TRBV5-6; J: TRBJ2-3; length: 15; D: TRBD2; size: few; CDR3: CASRVSGGGTDTQYF; DNA: TGTGCCAGCAGGGTTAGCGGGGGGGGGACAGATACGCAGTATTTT
V: TRBV7-2; J: TRBJ1-1; length: 16; D: TRBD1; size: NA; CDR3: CASSIQTGRRNTEAFF; DNA: TGTGCCAGCAGCATACAGACAGGGCGGCGAAACACTGAAGCTTTCTTT
V: TRBV5-1; J: TRBJ2-5; length: 15; D: TRBD1; size: NA; CDR3: CASSPQVTGGATQYF; DNA: TGCGCCAGCAGCCCTCAGGTGACAGGGGGAGCGACCCAGTACTTC
V: TRBV2; J: TRBJ2-2; length: 15; D: NA; size: NA; CDR3: CASRPGQGGTGELFF; DNA: TGTGCCAGCAGGCCCGGGCAGGGGGGCACCGGGGAGCTGTTTTTT
V: TRBV6-1; J: TRBJ1-2; length: 13; D: NA; size: few; CDR3: CASTLDSRYGYTF; DNA: TGTGCCAGCACCTTGGACAGCCGTTATGGCTACACCTTC
V: TRBV2; J: TRBJ2-1; length: 12; D: NA; size: few; CDR3: CASSLDGNEQFF; DNA: TGTGCCAGCAGCCTCGACGGGAATGAGCAGTTCTTC
V: TRBV19; J: TRBJ2-3; length: 14; D: NA; size: NA; CDR3: CASSLRDLRDTQYF; DNA: TGTGCCAGTAGTCTCCGGGACTTGAGAGATACGCAGTATTTT
V: TRBV30; J: TRBJ2-7; length: 14; D: NA; size: few; CDR3: CAWSYQVKSYEQYF; DNA: TGTGCCTGGAGCTATCAGGTGAAATCCTACGAGCAGTACTTC
V: TRBV30; J: TRBJ2-5; length: 15; D: TRBD2; size: NA; CDR3: CAGGGLAGVGETQYF; DNA: TGTGCCGGGGGCGGACTAGCGGGAGTGGGGGAGACCCAGTACTTC
V: TRBV18; J: TRBJ2-4; length: 15; D: TRBD2; size: NA; CDR3: CASSPTSGGLNIQYF; DNA: TGTGCCAGCTCACCGACTAGCGGGGGGTTAAACATTCAGTACTTC
V: TRBV11-2; J: TRBJ2-3; length: 17; D: TRBD2; size: few; CDR3: CASSPQASGGSTDTQYF; DNA: TGTGCCAGCAGCCCCCAGGCCAGCGGGGGGAGCACAGATACGCAGTATTTT
V: TRBV5-1; J: TRBJ2-5; length: 16; D: TRBD2; size: NA; CDR3: CASSSRTSGSGETQYF; DNA: TGCGCCAGCAGCTCGCGTACTAGCGGGAGCGGAGAGACCCAGTACTTC
V: TRBV15; J: TRBJ2-7; length: 15; D: TRBD2; size: few; CDR3: CATSRDLAGVGEQYF; DNA: TGTGCCACCAGCAGAGACCTAGCGGGAGTCGGCGAGCAGTACTTC
V: TRBV11-1; J: TRBJ1-1; length: 12; D: NA; size: NA; CDR3: CASSPAGTEAFF; DNA: TGTGCCAGCAGCCCAGCAGGAACTGAAGCTTTCTTT
V: TRBV11-1; J: TRBJ1-1; length: 14; D: NA; size: few; CDR3: CASSFGRGNTEAFF; DNA: TGTGCCAGCAGCTTCGGCAGAGGGAACACTGAAGCTTTCTTT
V: TRBV7-9; J: TRBJ1-2; length: 15; D: TRBD1; size: NA; CDR3: CASSLGTGSDYGYTF; DNA: TGTGCCAGCAGCTTAGGGACAGGGTCGGACTATGGCTACACCTTC
V: TRBV10-3; J: TRBJ2-3; length: 14; D: TRBD1; size: NA; CDR3: CAITRDSVRDTQYF; DNA: TGTGCCATCACCCGGGACAGCGTGCGAGATACGCAGTATTTT
V: TRBV30; J: TRBJ1-5; length: 18; D: TRBD1; size: NA; CDR3: CAWSVGTGYPQSNQPQHF; DNA: TGTGCCTGGAGTGTGGGGACAGGGTATCCACAGAGCAATCAGCCCCAGCATTTT
V: TRBV30; J: TRBJ2-7; length: 14; D: TRBD1; size: few; CDR3: CAWSVATGNYEQYF; DNA: TGTGCCTGGAGTGTAGCGACAGGGAACTACGAGCAGTACTTC
V: TRBV4-1; J: TRBJ1-1; length: 13; D: NA; size: few; CDR3: CASSRDYRAEAFF; DNA: TGCGCCAGCAGCCGCGATTACAGGGCTGAAGCTTTCTTT
V: TRBV30; J: TRBJ2-5; length: 14; D: NA; size: few; CDR3: CAFLRQMEKETQYF; DNA: TGTGCCTTCCTAAGACAGATGGAGAAAGAGACCCAGTACTTC
V: TRBV2; J: TRBJ2-4; length: 14; D: NA; size: NA; CDR3: CASSATGDLNIQYF; DNA: TGTGCCAGCAGCGCTACAGGGGACTTGAACATTCAGTACTTC
V: TRBV27; J: TRBJ2-7; length: 19; D: TRBD2; size: few; CDR3: CASSLSIGSGRAGFYEQYF; DNA: TGTGCCAGCAGTTTATCGATAGGAAGCGGGAGGGCCGGTTTCTACGAGCAGTACTTC
V: TRBV5-8; J: TRBJ1-5; length: 16; D: TRBD1; size: few; CDR3: CASSLTGQGFNQPQHF; DNA: TGTGCCAGCAGCCTGACGGGACAGGGATTTAATCAGCCCCAGCATTTT
V: TRBV6-1; J: TRBJ1-2; length: 14; D: NA; size: NA; CDR3: CASNYIQGNYGYTF; DNA: TGTGCCAGCAACTACATTCAGGGCAACTATGGCTACACCTTC
V: TRBV4-2; J: TRBJ2-6; length: 16; D: NA; size: few; CDR3: CASSQGSGSGANVLTF; DNA: TGTGCCAGCAGCCAAGGTTCAGGCTCTGGGGCCAACGTCCTGACTTTC
V: TRBV2; J: TRBJ1-2; length: 11; D: TRBD1; size: few; CDR3: CARTGKLRYTF; DNA: TGTGCCAGGACAGGGAAACTTCGCTACACCTTC
V: TRBV7-9; J: TRBJ2-5; length: 15; D: NA; size: many; CDR3: CASSRFDSSQETQYF; DNA: TGTGCCAGCAGCCGATTCGACTCCTCACAAGAGACCCAGTACTTC
V: TRBV4-1; J: TRBJ1-1; length: 15; D: NA; size: NA; CDR3: CASSGDFQSRTEAFF; DNA: TGCGCCAGCAGCGGGGACTTCCAGTCCCGGACTGAAGCTTTCTTT
V: TRBV4-3; J: TRBJ1-1; length: 13; D: NA; size: few; CDR3: CASSRDRLGEAFF; DNA: TGCGCCAGCAGCCGCGACAGGCTCGGTGAAGCTTTCTTT
V: TRBV29-1; J: TRBJ1-3; length: 12; D: NA; size: NA; CDR3: CSGGESGNTIYF; DNA: TGCAGCGGCGGTGAGTCTGGAAACACCATATATTTT
V: TRBV5-1; J: TRBJ2-7; length: 15; D: TRBD2; size: NA; CDR3: CASSSVTSGIGEQYF; DNA: TGCGCCAGCAGCTCCGTGACTAGCGGTATTGGGGAGCAGTACTTC
V: TRBV5-6; J: TRBJ1-1; length: 15; D: NA; size: few; CDR3: CASSLLTKLDTEAFF; DNA: TGTGCCAGCAGCTTGCTCACGAAGCTTGACACTGAAGCTTTCTTT
V: TRBV5-1; J: TRBJ1-4; length: 16; D: NA; size: NA; CDR3: CASSLTPTGENEKLFF; DNA: TGCGCCAGCAGCCTAACCCCGACCGGAGAGAATGAAAAACTGTTTTTT
V: TRBV5-4; J: TRBJ1-1; length: 14; D: NA; size: NA; CDR3: CASSLLGPNTEAFF; DNA: TGTGCCAGCAGCTTGTTGGGGCCGAACACTGAAGCTTTCTTT
V: TRBV7-9; J: TRBJ2-1; length: 13; D: NA; size: NA; CDR3: CASSFEGRHEQFF; DNA: TGTGCCAGCAGCTTCGAAGGGAGACATGAGCAGTTCTTC
V: TRBV5-1; J: TRBJ2-6; length: 16; D: NA; size: NA; CDR3: CASSSGDNSGANVLTF; DNA: TGCGCCAGCAGCTCGGGAGATAACTCTGGGGCCAACGTCCTGACTTTC
V: TRBV6-1; J: TRBJ2-2; length: 16; D: NA; size: NA; CDR3: CASSEQGYTNTGELFF; DNA: TGTGCCAGCAGTGAACAGGGGTACACGAACACCGGGGAGCTGTTTTTT
V: TRBV11-2; J: TRBJ2-3; length: 16; D: TRBD2; size: few; CDR3: CASSLASGAILDTQYF; DNA: TGTGCCAGCAGCTTAGCTAGCGGAGCTATCTTAGATACGCAGTATTTT
V: TRBV7-2; J: TRBJ1-5; length: 13; D: NA; size: NA; CDR3: CASSLGRGQPQHF; DNA: TGTGCCAGCAGCTTAGGGAGAGGCCAGCCCCAGCATTTT
V: TRBV7-2; J: TRBJ2-3; length: 16; D: NA; size: NA; CDR3: CASSGGPGGFTDTQYF; DNA: TGTGCCAGCAGTGGGGGGCCGGGGGGCTTCACAGATACGCAGTATTTT
V: TRBV6-5; J: TRBJ1-2; length: 14; D: TRBD1; size: NA; CDR3: CASISTGGRYGYTF; DNA: TGTGCCAGCATTTCGACAGGGGGTCGCTATGGCTACACCTTC
V: TRBV29-1; J: TRBJ1-2; length: 13; D: TRBD1; size: NA; CDR3: CSVGQGTRNGYTF; DNA: TGCAGCGTGGGACAGGGGACTAGAAACGGCTACACCTTC